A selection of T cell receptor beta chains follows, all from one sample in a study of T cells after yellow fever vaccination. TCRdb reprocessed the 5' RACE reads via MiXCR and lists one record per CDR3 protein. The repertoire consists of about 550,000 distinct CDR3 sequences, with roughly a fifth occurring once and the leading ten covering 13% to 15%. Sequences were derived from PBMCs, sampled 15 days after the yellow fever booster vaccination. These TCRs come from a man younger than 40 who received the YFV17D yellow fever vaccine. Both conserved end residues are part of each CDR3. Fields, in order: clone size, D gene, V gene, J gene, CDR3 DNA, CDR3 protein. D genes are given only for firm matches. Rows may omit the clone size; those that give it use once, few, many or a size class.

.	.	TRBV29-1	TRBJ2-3	TGCAGCGTTGGGGCCTTTGGGGCAGATACGCAGTATTTT	CSVGAFGADTQYF
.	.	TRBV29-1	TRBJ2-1	TGCAGCGTTTCGGAGCAGGCCTACAATGAGCAGTTCTTC	CSVSEQAYNEQFF
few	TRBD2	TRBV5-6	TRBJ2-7	TGTGCCAGCAGCTTAGGACTAGCGGGGGCTTCCTACGAGCAGTACTTC	CASSLGLAGASYEQYF
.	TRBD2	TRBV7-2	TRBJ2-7	TGTGCCAGCAGGTTCCCGGGGGGGGGATACGAGCAGTACTTC	CASRFPGGGYEQYF
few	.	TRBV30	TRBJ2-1	TGTGCCTGGGGGGACCTTGTGCCCGGGGAGCAGTTCTTC	CAWGDLVPGEQFF
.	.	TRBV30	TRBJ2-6	TGTGCCTGGAGTGTACTCCGACCCTCTGGGGCCAACGTCCTGACTTTC	CAWSVLRPSGANVLTF
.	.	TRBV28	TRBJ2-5	TGTGCCAGCAGTTCCCCGGGGGCAGGGGGGACCCAGTACTTC	CASSSPGAGGTQYF
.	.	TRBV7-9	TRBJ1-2	TGTGCCAGCAGCTTAGACGTCGTACGTGGCTACACCTTC	CASSLDVVRGYTF
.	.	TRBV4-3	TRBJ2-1	TGCGCCAGCAGCCAAGGGCGCAGCGCCAGCCCTTCCTACAATGAGCAGTTCTTC	CASSQGRSASPSYNEQFF
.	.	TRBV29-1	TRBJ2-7	TGCAGCGTTGATGCCAGGTCGGGGGAGCAGTACTTC	CSVDARSGEQYF
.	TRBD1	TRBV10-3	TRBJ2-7	TGTGCCATCAGGGGACAGGTGAACTCCTACGAGCAGTACTTC	CAIRGQVNSYEQYF
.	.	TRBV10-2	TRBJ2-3	TGCGCCAGCAGTGAAGGTTCAGATACGCAGTATTTT	CASSEGSDTQYF
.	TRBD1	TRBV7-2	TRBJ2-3	TGTGCCAGCAGCTTAGCAGGACAGGCCACAGATACGCAGTATTTT	CASSLAGQATDTQYF
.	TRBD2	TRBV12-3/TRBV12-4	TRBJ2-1	TGTGCCAGCAGTCTAGCGGGAGCGAGTGAGCAGTTCTTC	CASSLAGASEQFF
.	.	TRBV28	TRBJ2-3	TGTGCCAGCAGTTCCCCAGGGGCGGGCGCAGATACGCAGTATTTT	CASSSPGAGADTQYF
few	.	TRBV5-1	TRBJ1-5	TGCGCCAGCAGCCCGGGCGGGTACAATCAGCCCCAGCATTTT	CASSPGGYNQPQHF
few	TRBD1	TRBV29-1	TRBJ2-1	TGCAGCCCCAGAGGTCGCAGGGGGCCTTTTCTTGAGCAGTTCTTC	CSPRGRRGPFLEQFF
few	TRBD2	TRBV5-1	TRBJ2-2	TGCGCCAGCCGTCTAGCGGGAGGAGACGGGGAGCTGTTTTTT	CASRLAGGDGELFF
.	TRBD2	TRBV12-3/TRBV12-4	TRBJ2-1	TGTGCCAGCAATGTCCTGGGACTACCCAACAATGAGCAGTTCTTC	CASNVLGLPNNEQFF
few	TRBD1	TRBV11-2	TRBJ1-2	TGTGCCAGCAGCGTAGGGACAGACCCTTATGGCTACACCTTC	CASSVGTDPYGYTF